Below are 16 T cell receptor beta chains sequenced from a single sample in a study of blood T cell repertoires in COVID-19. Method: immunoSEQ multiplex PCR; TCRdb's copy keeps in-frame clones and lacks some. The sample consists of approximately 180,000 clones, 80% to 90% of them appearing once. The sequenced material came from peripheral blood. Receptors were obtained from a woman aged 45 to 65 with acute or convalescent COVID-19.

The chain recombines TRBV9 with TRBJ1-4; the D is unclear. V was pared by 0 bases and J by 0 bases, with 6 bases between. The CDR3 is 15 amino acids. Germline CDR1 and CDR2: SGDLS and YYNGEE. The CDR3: CASSVGSATNEKLFF. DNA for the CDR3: TGTGCCAGCAGCGTAGGCTCGGCAACTAATGAAAAACTGTTTTTT.

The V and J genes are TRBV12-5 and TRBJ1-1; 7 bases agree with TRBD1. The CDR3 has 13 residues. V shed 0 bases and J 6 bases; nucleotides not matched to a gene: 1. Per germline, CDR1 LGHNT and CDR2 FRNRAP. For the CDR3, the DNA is TGTGCTAGTGGTTTGGTAAGGGGGCCTGAAGCTTTCTTT. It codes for CASGLVRGPEAFF.

The CDR3: CASSYFFGTGEETQYF. For the CDR3, the DNA is TGTGCCAGCAGTTACTTTTTTGGGACAGGCGAAGAGACCCAGTACTTC. The chain carries TRBV6-8 and TRBJ2-5; 8 bases are shared with TRBD1. Germline V gene lookup returns CDR1 MNHGY and CDR2 SAAAGT. CDR3 length: 16 residues. The V segment lost 1 base and the J segment 3 bases; nucleotides outside the gene matches: 7.

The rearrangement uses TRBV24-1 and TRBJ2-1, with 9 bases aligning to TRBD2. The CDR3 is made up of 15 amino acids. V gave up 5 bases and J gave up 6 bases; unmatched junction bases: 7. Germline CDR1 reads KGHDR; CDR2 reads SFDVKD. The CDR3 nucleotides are TGTGCCACCAGTGGGAAGGGACTAGCCGGCAATGAGCAGTTCTTC. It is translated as CATSGKGLAGNEQFF.

The CDR3 DNA sequence: TGTGCCAGCAGCCCAAGAGCTAGCGGGAGTCGAGAGCAGTACTTC. Amino acids: CASSPRASGSREQYF. The genes are TRBV7-8 and TRBJ2-7, with 10 bases aligning to TRBD2. This CDR3 comprises 15 residues. V lost 5 bases to trimming and J lost 7 bases; unmatched junction nucleotides: 11. The germline gives CDR1 SGHVS, CDR2 FQNEAQ. The variable domain in full, completed from reference TRBV7-8 and TRBJ2-7, reads GAGVSQSPRYKVAKRGQDVALRCDPISGHVSLFWYQQALGQGPEFLTYFQNEAQLDKSGLPSDRFFAERPEGSVSTLKIQRTQQEDSAVYLCASSPRASGSREQYFGPGTRLTVT.

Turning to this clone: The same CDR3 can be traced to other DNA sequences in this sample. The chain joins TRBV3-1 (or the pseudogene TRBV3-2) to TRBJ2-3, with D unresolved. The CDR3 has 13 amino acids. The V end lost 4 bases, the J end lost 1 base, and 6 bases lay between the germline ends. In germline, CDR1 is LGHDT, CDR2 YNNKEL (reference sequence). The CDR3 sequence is CASSPSGTDTQYF. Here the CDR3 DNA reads TGTGCCAGCAGCCCCTCGGGCACAGATACGCAGTATTTT.

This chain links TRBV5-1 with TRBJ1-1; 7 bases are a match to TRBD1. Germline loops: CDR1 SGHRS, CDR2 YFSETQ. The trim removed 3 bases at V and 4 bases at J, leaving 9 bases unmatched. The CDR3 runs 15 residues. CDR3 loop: CASSWTGSDGTEAFF. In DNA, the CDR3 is TGCGCCAGCAGCTGGACAGGTTCTGACGGCACTGAAGCTTTCTTT.

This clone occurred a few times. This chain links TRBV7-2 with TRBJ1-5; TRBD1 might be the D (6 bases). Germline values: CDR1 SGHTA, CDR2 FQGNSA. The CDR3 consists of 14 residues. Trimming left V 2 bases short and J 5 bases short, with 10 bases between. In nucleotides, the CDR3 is TGTGCCAGCAGCTTAAGAGGGGGTGATCAGCCCCAGCATTTT. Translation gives CASSLRGGDQPQHF.

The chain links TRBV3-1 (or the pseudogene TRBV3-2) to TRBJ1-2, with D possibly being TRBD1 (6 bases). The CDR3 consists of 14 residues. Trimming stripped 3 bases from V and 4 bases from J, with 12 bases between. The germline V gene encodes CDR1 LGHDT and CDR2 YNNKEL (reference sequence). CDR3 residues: CASSQYRASYGYTF. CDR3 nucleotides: TGTGCCAGCAGCCAGTACAGGGCTAGCTATGGCTACACCTTC.

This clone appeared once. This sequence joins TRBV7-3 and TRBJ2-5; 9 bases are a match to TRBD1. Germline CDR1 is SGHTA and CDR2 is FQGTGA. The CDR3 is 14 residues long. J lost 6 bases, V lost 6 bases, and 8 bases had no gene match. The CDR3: CASSLGGTGKTQYF. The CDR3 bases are TGTGCCAGCAGTCTAGGGGGGACAGGGAAGACCCAGTACTTC.

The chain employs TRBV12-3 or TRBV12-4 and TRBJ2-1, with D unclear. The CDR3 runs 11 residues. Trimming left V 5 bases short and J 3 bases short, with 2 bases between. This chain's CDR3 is CASSHYNEQFF. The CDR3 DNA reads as TGTGCCAGCAGTCACTACAATGAGCAGTTCTTC.

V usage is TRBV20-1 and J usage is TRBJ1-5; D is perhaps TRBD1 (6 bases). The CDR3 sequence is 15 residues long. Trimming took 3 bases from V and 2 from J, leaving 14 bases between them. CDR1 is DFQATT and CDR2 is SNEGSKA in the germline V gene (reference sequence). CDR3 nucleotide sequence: TGCAGTGCTAGTACAGGGCTTGGGGGCAATCAGCCCCAGCATTTT. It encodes CSASTGLGGNQPQHF.

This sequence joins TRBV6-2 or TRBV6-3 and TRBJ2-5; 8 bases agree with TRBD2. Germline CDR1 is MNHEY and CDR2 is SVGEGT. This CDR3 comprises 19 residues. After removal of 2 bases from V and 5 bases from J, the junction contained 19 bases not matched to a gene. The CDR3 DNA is TGTGCCAGCAGTTACCCCGAGAGCAGCGGGGGCGCTTTGGGGGAGACCCAGTACTTC. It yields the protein CASSYPESSGGALGETQYF.

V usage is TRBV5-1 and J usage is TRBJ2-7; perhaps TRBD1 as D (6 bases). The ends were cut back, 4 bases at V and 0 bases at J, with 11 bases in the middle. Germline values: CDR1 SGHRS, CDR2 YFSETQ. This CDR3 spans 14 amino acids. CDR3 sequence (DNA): TGCGCCAGCAGCGAGACAGGATTCTCCTACGAGCAGTACTTC. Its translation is CASSETGFSYEQYF.

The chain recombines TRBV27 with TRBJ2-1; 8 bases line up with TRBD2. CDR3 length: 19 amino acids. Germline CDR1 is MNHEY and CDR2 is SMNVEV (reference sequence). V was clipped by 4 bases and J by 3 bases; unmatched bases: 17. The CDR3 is CASSSRPGTREVYYNEQFF. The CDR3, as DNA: TGTGCCAGCAGTTCACGTCCCGGGACTAGAGAGGTCTACTACAATGAGCAGTTCTTC.

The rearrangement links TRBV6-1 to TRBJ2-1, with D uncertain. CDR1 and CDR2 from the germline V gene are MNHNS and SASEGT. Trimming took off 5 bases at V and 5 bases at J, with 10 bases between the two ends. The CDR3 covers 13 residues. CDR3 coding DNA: TGTGCCAGCAGTCTACGTAGTGACAATGAGCAGTTCTTC. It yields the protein CASSLRSDNEQFF.